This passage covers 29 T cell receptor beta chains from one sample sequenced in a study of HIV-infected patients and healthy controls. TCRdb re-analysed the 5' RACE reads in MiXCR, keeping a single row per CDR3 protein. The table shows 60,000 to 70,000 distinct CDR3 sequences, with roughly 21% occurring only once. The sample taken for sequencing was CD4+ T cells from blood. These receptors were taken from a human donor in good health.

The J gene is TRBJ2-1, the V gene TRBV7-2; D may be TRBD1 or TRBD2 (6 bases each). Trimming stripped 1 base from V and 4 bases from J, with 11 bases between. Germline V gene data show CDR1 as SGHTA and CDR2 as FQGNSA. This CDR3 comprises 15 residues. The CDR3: CASSLVGGRYNEQFF. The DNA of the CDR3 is TGTGCCAGCAGCTTAGTAGGGGGGCGGTACAATGAGCAGTTCTTC.

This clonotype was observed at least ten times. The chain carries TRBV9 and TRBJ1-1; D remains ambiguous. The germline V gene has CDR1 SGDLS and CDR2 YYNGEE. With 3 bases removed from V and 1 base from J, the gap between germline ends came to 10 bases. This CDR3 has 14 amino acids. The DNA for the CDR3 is TGTGCCAGCAGCGCTCCTTCGGCGAACACTGAAGCTTTCTTT. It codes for CASSAPSANTEAFF.

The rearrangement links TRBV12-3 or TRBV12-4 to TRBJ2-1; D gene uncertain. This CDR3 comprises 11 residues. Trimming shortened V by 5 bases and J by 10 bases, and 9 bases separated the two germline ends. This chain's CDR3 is CASSPLREQFF. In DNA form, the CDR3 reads TGTGCCAGCAGTCCGCTCCGAGAGCAGTTCTTC.

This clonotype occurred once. In nucleotides, the CDR3 is TGCGCCAGCAGCTTACCACTGTCTGGCGGGGATGAGCAGTTCTTC. This gives the protein CASSLPLSGGDEQFF. The V gene is TRBV5-1, the J gene TRBJ2-1, with D possibly TRBD2 on 6 matching bases. V lost 2 bases to trimming and J lost 8 bases, with 17 bases between them. Germline V gene data show CDR1 as SGHRS and CDR2 as YFSETQ. This CDR3 is built from 15 residues.

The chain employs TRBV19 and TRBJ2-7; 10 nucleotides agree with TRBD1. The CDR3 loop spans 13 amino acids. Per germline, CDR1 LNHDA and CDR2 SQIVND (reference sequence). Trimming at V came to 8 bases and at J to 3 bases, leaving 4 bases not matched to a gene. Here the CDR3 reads CASRQGADYEQYF. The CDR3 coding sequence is TGTGCCAGTCGACAGGGGGCAGACTACGAGCAGTACTTC.

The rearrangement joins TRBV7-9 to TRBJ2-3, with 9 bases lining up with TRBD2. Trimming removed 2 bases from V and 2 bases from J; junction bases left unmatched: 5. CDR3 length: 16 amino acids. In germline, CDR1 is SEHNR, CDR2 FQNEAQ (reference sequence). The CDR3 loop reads CASSLHSGSNTDTQYF. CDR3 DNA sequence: TGTGCCAGCAGCTTACATAGCGGGAGTAACACAGATACGCAGTATTTT.

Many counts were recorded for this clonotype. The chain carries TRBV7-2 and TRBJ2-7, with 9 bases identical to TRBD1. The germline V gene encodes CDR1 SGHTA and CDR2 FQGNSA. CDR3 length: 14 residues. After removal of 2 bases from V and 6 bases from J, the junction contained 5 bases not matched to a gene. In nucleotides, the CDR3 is TGTGCCAGCAGCTTATTGCACAGGGGGCCCGAGCAGTACTTC. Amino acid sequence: CASSLLHRGPEQYF.

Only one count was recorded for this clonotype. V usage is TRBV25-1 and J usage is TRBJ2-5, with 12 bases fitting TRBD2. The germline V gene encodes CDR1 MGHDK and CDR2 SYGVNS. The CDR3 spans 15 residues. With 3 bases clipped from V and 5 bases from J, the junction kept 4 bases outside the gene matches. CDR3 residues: CASSERLAGAETQYF. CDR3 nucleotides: TGTGCCAGCAGTGAGCGACTAGCGGGAGCGGAGACCCAGTACTTC.

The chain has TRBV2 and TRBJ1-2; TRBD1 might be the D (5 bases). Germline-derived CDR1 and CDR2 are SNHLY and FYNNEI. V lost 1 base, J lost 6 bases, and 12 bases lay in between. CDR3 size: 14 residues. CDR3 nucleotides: TGTGCCAGCAGTGAAGAAGAGGGGTTGGATGGCTACACCTTC. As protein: CASSEEEGLDGYTF.

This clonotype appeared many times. The CDR3 spells CASSSPGTGVNTAGELFF. CDR3 nucleotides: TGTGCCAGCAGTTCTCCCGGGACAGGAGTCAACACCGCCGGGGAGCTGTTTTTT. The V gene is TRBV25-1, the J gene TRBJ2-2; 8 bases match TRBD1. Germline V gene sequence: CDR1 MGHDK, CDR2 SYGVNS. V lost 5 bases to trimming and J lost 6 bases; unmatched junction nucleotides: 17. This CDR3 is built from 18 residues.

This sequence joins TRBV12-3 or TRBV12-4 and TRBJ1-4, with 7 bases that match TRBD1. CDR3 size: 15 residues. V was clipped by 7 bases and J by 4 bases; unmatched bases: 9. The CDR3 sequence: CASTLTGQNNEKLFF. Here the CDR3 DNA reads TGTGCCAGCACCCTCACGGGACAGAATAATGAAAAACTGTTTTTT.

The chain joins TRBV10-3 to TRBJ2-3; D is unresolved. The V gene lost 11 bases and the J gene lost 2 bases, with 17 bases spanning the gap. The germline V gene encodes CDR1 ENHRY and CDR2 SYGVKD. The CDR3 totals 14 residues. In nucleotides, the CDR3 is TGTGCCTCCACCCCAGCAAAGGCCACAGATACGCAGTATTTT. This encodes CASTPAKATDTQYF.

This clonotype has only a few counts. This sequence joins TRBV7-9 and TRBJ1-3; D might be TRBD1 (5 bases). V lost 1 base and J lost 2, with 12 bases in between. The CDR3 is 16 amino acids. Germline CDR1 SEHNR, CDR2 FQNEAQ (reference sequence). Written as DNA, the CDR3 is TGTGCCAGCAGCTTAGGCGCAGGGCTGGCTGGAAACACCATATATTTT. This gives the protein CASSLGAGLAGNTIYF.

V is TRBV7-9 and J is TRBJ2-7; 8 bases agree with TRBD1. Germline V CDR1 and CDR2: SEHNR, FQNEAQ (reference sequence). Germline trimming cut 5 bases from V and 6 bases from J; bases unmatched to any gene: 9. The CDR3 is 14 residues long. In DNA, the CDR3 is TGTGCCAGCAGCCTGACAGGGGATTGGGGCGAGCAGTACTTC. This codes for CASSLTGDWGEQYF.

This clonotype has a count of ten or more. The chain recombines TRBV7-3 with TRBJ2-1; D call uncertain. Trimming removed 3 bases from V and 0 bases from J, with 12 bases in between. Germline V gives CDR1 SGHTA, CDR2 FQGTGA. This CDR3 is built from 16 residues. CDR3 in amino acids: CASSLNLQPSYNEQFF. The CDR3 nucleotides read TGTGCCAGCAGCTTGAACCTACAACCCTCCTACAATGAGCAGTTCTTC.

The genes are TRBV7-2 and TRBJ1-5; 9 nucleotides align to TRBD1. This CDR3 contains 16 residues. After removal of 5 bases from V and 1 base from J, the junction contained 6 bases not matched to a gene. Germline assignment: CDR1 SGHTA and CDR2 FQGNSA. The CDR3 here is CASSPGQGSSNQPQHF. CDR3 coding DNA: TGTGCCAGCAGCCCAGGACAGGGGTCAAGCAATCAGCCCCAGCATTTT.

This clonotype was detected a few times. CDR3 in DNA: TGTGCCAGCAGTGCAAGTAACCGACAGGCTGAAGCTTTCTTT. Protein sequence: CASSASNRQAEAFF. The chain combines TRBV6-1 with TRBJ1-1; tentatively, D is TRBD1 (6 bases). Germline V gives CDR1 MNHNS, CDR2 SASEGT. The V and J ends lost 4 bases and 6 bases respectively, with 15 bases between them. This CDR3 is built from 14 residues.

This chain's CDR3 is CSVTNRDGAFF. CDR3 nucleotides: TGCAGTGTCACAAACAGGGACGGAGCTTTCTTT. The chain carries TRBV20-1 and TRBJ1-1; weak D call: TRBD1 (6 bases). V shed 7 bases and J shed 10 bases, with 16 bases lying between them. Per germline, CDR1 DFQATT and CDR2 SNEGSKA (reference sequence). The CDR3 length is 11 residues.

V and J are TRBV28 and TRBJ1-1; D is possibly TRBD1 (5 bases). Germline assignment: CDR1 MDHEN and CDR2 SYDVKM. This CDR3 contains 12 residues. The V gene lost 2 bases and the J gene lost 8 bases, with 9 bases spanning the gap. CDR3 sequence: CASSLAGFEAFF. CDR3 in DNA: TGTGCCAGCAGTTTAGCAGGGTTCGAAGCTTTCTTT.

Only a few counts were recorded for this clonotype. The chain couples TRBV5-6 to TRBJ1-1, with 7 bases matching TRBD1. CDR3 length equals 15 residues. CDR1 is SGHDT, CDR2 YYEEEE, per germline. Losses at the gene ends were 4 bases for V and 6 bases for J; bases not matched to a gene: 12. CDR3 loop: CASSTLGQDSPEAFF. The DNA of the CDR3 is TGTGCCAGCAGCACTCTTGGACAGGACTCCCCTGAAGCTTTCTTT.

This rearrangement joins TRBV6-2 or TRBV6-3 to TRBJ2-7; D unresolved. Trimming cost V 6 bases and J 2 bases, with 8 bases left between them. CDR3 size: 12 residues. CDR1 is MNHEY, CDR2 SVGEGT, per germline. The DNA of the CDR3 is TGTGCCAGCAGCCACCCCCCCTACGAGCAGTACTTC. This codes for CASSHPPYEQYF.

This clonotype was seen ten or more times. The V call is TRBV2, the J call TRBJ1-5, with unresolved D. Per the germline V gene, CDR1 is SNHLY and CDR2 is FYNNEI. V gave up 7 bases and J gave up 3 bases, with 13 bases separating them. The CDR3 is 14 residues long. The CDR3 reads CASTLEMNNQPQHF. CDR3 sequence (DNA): TGTGCCAGCACTTTAGAAATGAACAATCAGCCCCAGCATTTT.

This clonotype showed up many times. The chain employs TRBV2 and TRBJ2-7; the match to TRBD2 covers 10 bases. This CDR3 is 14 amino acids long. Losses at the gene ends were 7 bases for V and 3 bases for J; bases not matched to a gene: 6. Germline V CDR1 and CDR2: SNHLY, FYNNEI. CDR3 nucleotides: TGTGCCAGCACCGAACGGACTAGCGGCTACGAGCAGTACTTC. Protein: CASTERTSGYEQYF. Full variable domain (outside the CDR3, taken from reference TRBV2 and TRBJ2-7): EPEVTQTPSHQVTQMGQEVILRCVPISNHLYFYWYRQILGQKVEFLVSFYNNEISEKSEIFDDQFSVERPDGSNFTLKIRSTKLEDSAMYFCASTERTSGYEQYFGPGTRLTVT.

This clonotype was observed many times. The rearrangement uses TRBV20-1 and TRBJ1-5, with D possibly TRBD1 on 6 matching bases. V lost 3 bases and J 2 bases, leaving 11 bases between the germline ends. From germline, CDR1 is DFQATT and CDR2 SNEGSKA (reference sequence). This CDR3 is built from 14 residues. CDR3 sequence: CSARRGEGNQPQHF. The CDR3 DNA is TGCAGTGCTAGGAGGGGGGAGGGCAATCAGCCCCAGCATTTT.

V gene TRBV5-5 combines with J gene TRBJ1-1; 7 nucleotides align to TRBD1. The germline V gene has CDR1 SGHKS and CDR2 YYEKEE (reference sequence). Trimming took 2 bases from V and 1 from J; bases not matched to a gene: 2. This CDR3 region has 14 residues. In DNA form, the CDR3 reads TGTGCCAGCAGCTTAAGGACAGGGAACACTGAAGCTTTCTTT. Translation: CASSLRTGNTEAFF.

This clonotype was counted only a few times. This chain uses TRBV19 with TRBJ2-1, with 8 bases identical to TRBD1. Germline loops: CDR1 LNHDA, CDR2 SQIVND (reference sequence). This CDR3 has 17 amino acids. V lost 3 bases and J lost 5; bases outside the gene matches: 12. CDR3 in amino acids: CASSIGRRDRSNNEQFF. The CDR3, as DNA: TGTGCCAGTAGTATTGGGCGCCGGGACAGGAGCAACAATGAGCAGTTCTTC.

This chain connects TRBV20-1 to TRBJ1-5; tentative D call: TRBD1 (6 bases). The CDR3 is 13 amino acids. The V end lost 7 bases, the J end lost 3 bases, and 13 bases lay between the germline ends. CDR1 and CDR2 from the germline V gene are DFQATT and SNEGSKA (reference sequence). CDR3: CSGQQGVNQPQHF. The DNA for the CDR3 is TGCAGTGGCCAACAGGGCGTCAATCAGCCCCAGCATTTT.

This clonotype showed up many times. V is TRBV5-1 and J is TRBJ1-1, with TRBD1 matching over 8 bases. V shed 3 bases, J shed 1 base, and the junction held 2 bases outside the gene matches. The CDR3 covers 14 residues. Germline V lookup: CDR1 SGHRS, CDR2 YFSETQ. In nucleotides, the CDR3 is TGCGCCAGCAGCTGGGACAGGCCGAACACTGAAGCTTTCTTT. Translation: CASSWDRPNTEAFF.

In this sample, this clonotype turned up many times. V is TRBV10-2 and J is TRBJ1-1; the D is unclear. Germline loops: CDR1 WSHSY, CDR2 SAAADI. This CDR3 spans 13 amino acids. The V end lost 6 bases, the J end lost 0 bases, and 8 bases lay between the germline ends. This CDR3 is CASSANMNTEAFF. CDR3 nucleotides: TGCGCCAGCAGCGCGAACATGAACACTGAAGCTTTCTTT.